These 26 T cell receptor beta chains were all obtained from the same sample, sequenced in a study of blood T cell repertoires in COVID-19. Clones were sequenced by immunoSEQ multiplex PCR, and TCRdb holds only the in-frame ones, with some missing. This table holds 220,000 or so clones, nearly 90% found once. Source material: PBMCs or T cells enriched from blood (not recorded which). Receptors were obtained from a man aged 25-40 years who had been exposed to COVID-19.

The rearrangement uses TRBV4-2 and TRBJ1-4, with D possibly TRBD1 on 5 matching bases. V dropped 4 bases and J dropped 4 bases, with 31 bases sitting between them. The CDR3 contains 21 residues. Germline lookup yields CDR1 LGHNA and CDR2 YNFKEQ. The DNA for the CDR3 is TGTGCCAGCAGCCCAGACAGAGGTTACTACGACGCCCGGCGAGGTAATGAAAAACTGTTTTTT. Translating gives CASSPDRGYYDARRGNEKLFF.

The CDR3 DNA reads as TGTGCCAGCAGTTTAGGGGGTTACGCCTACAATGAGCAGTTCTTC. It yields the protein CASSLGGYAYNEQFF. The genes are TRBV6-5 and TRBJ2-1; the D gene is possibly TRBD1 (6 bases). Trimming took off 4 bases at V and 2 bases at J, with 12 bases between the two ends. Germline CDR1 is MNHEY and CDR2 is SVGAGI. The CDR3 spans 15 residues.

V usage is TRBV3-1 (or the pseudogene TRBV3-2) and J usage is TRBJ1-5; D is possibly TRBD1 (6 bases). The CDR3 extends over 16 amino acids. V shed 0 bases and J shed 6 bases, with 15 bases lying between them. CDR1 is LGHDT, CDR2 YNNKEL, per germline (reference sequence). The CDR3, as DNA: TGTGCCAGCAGCCAAGATACAGGGAATACCGGTCAGCCCCAGCATTTT. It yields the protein CASSQDTGNTGQPQHF.

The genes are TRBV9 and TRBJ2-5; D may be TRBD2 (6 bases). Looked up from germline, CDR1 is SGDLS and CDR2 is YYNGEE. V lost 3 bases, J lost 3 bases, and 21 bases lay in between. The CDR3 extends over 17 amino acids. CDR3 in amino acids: CASSARPLAREEETQYF. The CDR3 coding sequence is TGTGCCAGCAGCGCCAGGCCCCTAGCGAGGGAGGAAGAGACCCAGTACTTC.

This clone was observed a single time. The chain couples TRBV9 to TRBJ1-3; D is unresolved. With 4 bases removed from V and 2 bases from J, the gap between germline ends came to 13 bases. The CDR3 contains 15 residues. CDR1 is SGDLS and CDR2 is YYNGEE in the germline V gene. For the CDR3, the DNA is TGTGCCAGCAGCCCTGGGGTACTAGCTGGAAACACCATATATTTT. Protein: CASSPGVLAGNTIYF.

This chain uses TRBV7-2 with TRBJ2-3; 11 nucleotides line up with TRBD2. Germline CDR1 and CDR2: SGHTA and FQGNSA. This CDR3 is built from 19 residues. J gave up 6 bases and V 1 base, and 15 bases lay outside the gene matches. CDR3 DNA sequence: TGTGCCAGCAGCTTAGTGGTCCCCGTAGCGGGGGGGCCGGCGGATACGCAGTATTTT. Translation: CASSLVVPVAGGPADTQYF.

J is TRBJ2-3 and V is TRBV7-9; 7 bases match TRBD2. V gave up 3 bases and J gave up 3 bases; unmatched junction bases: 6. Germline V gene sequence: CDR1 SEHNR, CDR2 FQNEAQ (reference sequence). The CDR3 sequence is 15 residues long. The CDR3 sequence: CASSFGPAGTDTQYF. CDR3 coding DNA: TGTGCCAGCAGCTTTGGCCCAGCGGGGACAGATACGCAGTATTTT.

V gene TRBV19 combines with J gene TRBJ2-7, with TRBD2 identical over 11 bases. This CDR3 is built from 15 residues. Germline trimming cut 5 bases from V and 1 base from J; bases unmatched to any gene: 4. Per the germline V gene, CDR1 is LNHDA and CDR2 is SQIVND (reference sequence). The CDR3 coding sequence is TGTGCCAGTAGTCGCGGGACTAGCGGTTCCTACGAGCAGTACTTC. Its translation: CASSRGTSGSYEQYF.

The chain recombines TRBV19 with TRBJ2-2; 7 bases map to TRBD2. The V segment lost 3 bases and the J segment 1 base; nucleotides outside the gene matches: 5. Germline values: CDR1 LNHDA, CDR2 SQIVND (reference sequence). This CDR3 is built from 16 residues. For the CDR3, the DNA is TGTGCCAGTAGTATTCTCGGACTAGAGAACACCGGGGAGCTGTTTTTT. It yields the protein CASSILGLENTGELFF.

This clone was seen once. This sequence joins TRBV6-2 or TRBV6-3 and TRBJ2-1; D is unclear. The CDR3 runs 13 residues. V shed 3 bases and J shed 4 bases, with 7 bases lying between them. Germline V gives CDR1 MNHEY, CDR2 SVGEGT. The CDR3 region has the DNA TGTGCCAGCAGTTATGAGATTTACAATGAGCAGTTCTTC. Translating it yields CASSYEIYNEQFF.

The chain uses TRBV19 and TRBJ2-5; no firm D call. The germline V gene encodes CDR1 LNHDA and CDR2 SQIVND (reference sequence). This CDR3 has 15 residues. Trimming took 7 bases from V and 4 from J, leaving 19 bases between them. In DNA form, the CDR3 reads TGTGCCAGTACCCCTTTCGGTCATGGTGGAGAGACCCAGTACTTC. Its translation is CASTPFGHGGETQYF.

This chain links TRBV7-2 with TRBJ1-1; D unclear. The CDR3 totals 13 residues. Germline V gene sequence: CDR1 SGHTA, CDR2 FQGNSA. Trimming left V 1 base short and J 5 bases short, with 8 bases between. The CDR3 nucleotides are TGTGCCAGCAGCTTAGACAGTTGGACTGAAGCTTTCTTT. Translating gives CASSLDSWTEAFF.

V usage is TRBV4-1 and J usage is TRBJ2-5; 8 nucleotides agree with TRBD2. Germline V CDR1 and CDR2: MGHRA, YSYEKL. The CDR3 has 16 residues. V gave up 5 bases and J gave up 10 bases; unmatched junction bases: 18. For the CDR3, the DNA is TGCGCCAGCAGCAACCCCGGGACCCCTCCCGGGGGGGGCCAGTACTTC. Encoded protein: CASSNPGTPPGGGQYF.

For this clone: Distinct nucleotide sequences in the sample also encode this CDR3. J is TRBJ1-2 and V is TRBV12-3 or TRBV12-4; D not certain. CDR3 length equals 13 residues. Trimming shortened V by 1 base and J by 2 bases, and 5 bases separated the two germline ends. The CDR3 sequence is CASSLDTNYGYTF. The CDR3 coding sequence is TGTGCCAGCAGTTTAGACACGAACTATGGCTACACCTTC.

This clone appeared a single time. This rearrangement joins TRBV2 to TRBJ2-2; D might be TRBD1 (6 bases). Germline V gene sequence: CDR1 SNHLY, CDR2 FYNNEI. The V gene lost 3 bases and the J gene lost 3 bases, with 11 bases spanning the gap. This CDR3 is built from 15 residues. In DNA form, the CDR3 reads TGTGCCAGCAGTGATGGGACACCACACACCGGGGAGCTGTTTTTT. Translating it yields CASSDGTPHTGELFF.

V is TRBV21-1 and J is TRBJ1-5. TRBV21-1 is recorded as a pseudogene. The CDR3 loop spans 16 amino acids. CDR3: CASSLPPTSPYQPQHF. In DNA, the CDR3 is TGTGCCAGCAGCCTCCCCCCCACGAGCCCCTATCAGCCCCAGCATTTT.

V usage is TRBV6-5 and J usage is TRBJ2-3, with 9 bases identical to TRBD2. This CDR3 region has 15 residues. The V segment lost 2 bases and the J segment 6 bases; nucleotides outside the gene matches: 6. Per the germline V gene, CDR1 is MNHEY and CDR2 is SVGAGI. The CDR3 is CASSYGGGAGDTQYF. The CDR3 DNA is TGTGCCAGCAGTTACGGCGGGGGGGCCGGTGATACGCAGTATTTT.

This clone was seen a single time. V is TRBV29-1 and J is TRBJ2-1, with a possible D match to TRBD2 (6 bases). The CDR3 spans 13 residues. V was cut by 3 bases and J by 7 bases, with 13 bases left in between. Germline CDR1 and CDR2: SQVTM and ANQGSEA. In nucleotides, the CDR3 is TGCAGCGTTGAGGGGGGAGACTGGAATGAGCAGTTCTTC. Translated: CSVEGGDWNEQFF.

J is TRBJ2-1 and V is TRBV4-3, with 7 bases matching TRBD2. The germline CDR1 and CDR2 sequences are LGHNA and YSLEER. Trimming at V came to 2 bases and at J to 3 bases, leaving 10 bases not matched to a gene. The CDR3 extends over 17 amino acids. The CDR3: CASSQFSRGRDYNEQFF. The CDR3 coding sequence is TGCGCCAGCAGCCAATTTTCGCGGGGGAGGGACTACAATGAGCAGTTCTTC.

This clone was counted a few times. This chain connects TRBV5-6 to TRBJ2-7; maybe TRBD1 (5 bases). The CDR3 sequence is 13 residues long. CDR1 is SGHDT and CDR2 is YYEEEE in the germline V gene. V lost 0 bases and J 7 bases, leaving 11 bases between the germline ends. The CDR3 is CASSLVQAEEQYF. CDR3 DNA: TGTGCCAGCAGCTTGGTACAGGCGGAGGAGCAGTACTTC. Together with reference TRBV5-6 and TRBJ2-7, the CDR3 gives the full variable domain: DAGVTQSPTHLIKTRGQQVTLRCSPKSGHDTVSWYQQALGQGPQFIFQYYEEEERQRGNFPDRFSGHQFPNYSSELNVNALLLGDSALYLCASSLVQAEEQYFGPGTRLTVT.

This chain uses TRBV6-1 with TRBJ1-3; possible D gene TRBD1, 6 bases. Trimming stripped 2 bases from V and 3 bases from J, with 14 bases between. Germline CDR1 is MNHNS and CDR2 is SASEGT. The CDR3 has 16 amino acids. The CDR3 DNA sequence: TGTGCCAGCAGTGAAAGGGCAGGGGATGTTGGAAACACCATATATTTT. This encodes CASSERAGDVGNTIYF.

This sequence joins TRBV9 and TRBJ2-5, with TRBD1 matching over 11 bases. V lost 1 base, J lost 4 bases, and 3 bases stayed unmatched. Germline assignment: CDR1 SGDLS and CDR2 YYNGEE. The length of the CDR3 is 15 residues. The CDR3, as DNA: TGTGCCAGCAGCGTATGGGGACAGGGGGGAGAGACCCAGTACTTC. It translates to CASSVWGQGGETQYF.

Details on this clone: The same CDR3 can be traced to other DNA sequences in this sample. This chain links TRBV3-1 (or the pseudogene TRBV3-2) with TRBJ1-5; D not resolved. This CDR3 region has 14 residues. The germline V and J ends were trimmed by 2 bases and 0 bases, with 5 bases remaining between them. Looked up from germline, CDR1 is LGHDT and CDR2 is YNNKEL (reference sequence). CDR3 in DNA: TGTGCCAGCAGCCAACGGGTTAGCAATCAGCCCCAGCATTTT. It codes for CASSQRVSNQPQHF.

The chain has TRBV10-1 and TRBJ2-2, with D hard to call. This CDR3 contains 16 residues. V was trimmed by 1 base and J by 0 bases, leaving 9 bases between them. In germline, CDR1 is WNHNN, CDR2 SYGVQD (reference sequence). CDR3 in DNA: TGCGCCAGCAGTGAGTTTCGGTATGCGAACACCGGGGAGCTGTTTTTT. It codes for CASSEFRYANTGELFF.

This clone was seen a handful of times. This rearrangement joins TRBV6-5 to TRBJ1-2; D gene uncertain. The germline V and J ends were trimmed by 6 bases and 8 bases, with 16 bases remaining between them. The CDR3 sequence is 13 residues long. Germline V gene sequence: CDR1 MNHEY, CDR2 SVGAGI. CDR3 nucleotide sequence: TGTGCCAGCAGCCCCAGGAATTTTTGGGGCTACACCTTC. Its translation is CASSPRNFWGYTF.

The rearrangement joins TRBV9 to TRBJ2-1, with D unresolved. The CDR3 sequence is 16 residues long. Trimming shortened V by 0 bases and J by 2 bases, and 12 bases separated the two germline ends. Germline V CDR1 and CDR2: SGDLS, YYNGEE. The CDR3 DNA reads TGTGCCAGCAGCGTAGGATTAGCCGATCCCTACAATGAGCAGTTCTTC. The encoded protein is CASSVGLADPYNEQFF.